This is a list of T cell receptor beta chains from one sample in a study of blood T cell repertoires in COVID-19. Repertoires were generated with immunoSEQ multiplex PCR, while TCRdb's copy carries only in-frame clones and drops some. The sample records about 71,000 clones, 75% to 90% being singletons. Sequenced sample: peripheral blood. The receptors come from an older man with acute or convalescent COVID-19. Both conserved end residues are part of each CDR3. A D gene is named only where the DNA matches it firmly. The listing skips clone size in some rows; elsewhere it reads once, few, many or a size class.

v_gene	d_gene	abundance	j_gene	CDR3aa	CDR3nt
TRBV2	-	few	TRBJ2-3	CASRGPSEAQYF	TGTGCCAGCAGGGGTCCTAGCGAAGCGCAGTATTTT
TRBV7-9	TRBD2	few	TRBJ2-2	CASRRTSGGRGTGELFF	TGTGCCAGCAGACGTACTAGCGGGGGACGCGGCACCGGGGAGCTGTTTTTT
TRBV6-2/TRBV6-3	-	-	TRBJ1-1	CASSYGRQYMNTEAFF	TGTGCCAGCAGTTACGGCAGGCAATACATGAACACTGAAGCTTTCTTT
TRBV7-2	TRBD1	-	TRBJ1-4	CASSLKDRGYLNEKLFF	TGTGCCAGCAGCTTAAAGGACAGGGGGTACCTTAATGAAAAACTGTTTTTT
TRBV18	TRBD2	-	TRBJ2-2	CASSPIASGDYTGELFF	TGTGCCAGCTCCCCCATCGCTAGCGGGGACTACACCGGGGAGCTGTTTTTT
TRBV19	TRBD2	-	TRBJ2-2	CASRPLAGGENTGELFF	TGTGCCAGTCGACCCCTAGCGGGGGGGGAAAACACCGGGGAGCTGTTTTTT
TRBV2	-	-	TRBJ2-3	CASSTARRGEDTQYF	TGTGCCAGCAGTACAGCGAGACGCGGGGAGGATACGCAGTATTTT
TRBV19	TRBD1	-	TRBJ1-1	CASSRPRDRVNTEAFF	TGTGCCAGTAGTAGACCCAGGGACAGGGTGAACACTGAAGCTTTCTTT
TRBV18	TRBD1	-	TRBJ1-6	CASSPRGTENSPLHF	TGTGCCAGCTCACCAAGGGGGACAGAAAATTCACCCCTCCACTTT
TRBV12-3/TRBV12-4	-	-	TRBJ1-1	CASRDRSYTEAFF	TGTGCCAGCAGAGACAGATCCTATACGGAAGCTTTCTTT
TRBV12-1	-	-	TRBJ2-2	CASSLDRGGAGELFF	TGTGCCAGCAGCCTGGACAGGGGAGGGGCCGGGGAGCTGTTTTTT
TRBV21-1	-	-	TRBJ2-5	CASSSRDRGETQYF	TGTGCCAGCAGCAGCCGGGACAGGGGTGAGACCCAGTACTTC